This T cell receptor beta chain stems from a study of technical replicates of blood from a few donors. TCRdb keeps only in-frame clones here, not all; method: immunoSEQ multiplex PCR. The sample shows fewer than 90,000 clones, 70% to 90% of them seen only once. The germline gives CDR1 SEHNR, CDR2 FQNEAQ (reference sequence). V was clipped by 1 base and J by 0 bases, with 10 bases between them. The CDR3 is 15 residues long. The chain employs TRBV7-9 and TRBJ2-7; TRBD1 might be the D (5 bases). Sequenced: T cells isolated from PBMCs. The clonotype comes from a human donor in good health. CDR3 loop: CASSLEGRPSYEQYF. As DNA, the CDR3 is TGTGCCAGCAGCTTAGAGGGGCGGCCCTCCTACGAGCAGTACTTC.